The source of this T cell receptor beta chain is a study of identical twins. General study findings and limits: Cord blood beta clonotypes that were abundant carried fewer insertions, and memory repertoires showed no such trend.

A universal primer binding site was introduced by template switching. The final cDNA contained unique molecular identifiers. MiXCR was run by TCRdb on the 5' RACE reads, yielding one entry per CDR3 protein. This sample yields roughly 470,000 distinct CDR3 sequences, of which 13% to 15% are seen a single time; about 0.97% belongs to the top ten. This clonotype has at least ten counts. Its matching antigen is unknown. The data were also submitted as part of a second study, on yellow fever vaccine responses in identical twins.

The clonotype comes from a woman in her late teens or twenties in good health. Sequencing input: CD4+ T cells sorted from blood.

Written as DNA, the CDR3 is TGCGCCAGCAGCTGGTCGTTTGGATACAATGAGCAGTTCTTC. It codes for CASSWSFGYNEQFF. The chain links TRBV5-1 to TRBJ2-1; D gene uncertain. CDR1 is SGHRS and CDR2 is YFSETQ in the germline V gene. There are 14 residues in the CDR3. V gave up 3 bases and J gave up 4 bases, with 11 bases separating them.